These 16 T cell receptor beta chains were all obtained from the same sample, sequenced in a study of blood T cell repertoires in COVID-19. Produced via immunoSEQ multiplex PCR; TCRdb's table is partial and in-frame only. The sample holds nearly 300,000 clones, 84% seen once. The specimen sequenced was peripheral blood. The source of these receptors is a human donor with COVID-19, enrolled during active disease. The donor label of this sample is uncertain.

The chain recombines TRBV27 with TRBJ1-5; TRBD1 might be the D (5 bases). The germline V gene encodes CDR1 MNHEY and CDR2 SMNVEV (reference sequence). Deletions cut 8 bases from V and 5 bases from J, with 19 bases between. The CDR3 totals 15 residues. The CDR3 loop reads CASRLGTLPDQPQHF. The CDR3 DNA follows: TGTGCCAGCCGACTTGGGACTCTCCCCGATCAGCCCCAGCATTTT.

The chain joins TRBV19 to TRBJ1-2; D is perhaps TRBD1 (6 bases). This CDR3 has 13 residues. The germline V and J ends were trimmed by 1 base and 6 bases, with 9 bases remaining between them. CDR1 is LNHDA, CDR2 SQIVND, per germline (reference sequence). DNA for the CDR3: TGTGCCAGTAGTATAGGGGGGCCAGATGGCTACACCTTC. Its translation is CASSIGGPDGYTF.

V gene TRBV29-1 combines with J gene TRBJ2-7; D is unresolved. V was cut by 3 bases and J by 6 bases, with 18 bases left in between. The CDR3 spans 14 residues. Germline V gene sequence: CDR1 SQVTM, CDR2 ANQGSEA. The CDR3 sequence is CSVETVPLLSEQYF. The CDR3, as DNA: TGCAGCGTTGAGACGGTGCCGCTACTATCCGAGCAGTACTTC.

The chain combines TRBV29-1 with TRBJ2-7, with D possibly being TRBD1 (6 bases). Germline values: CDR1 SQVTM, CDR2 ANQGSEA. The V and J ends lost 1 base and 3 bases respectively, with 13 bases between them. The CDR3 is 14 residues long. The CDR3 coding sequence is TGCAGCGTTGAAGGAGGCAGGGGAGACTACGAGCAGTACTTC. Protein product: CSVEGGRGDYEQYF.

The chain joins TRBV28 to TRBJ2-2, with D maybe TRBD2 (6 bases). The CDR3 is 15 residues long. Between the trimmed V and J ends, which lost 3 bases and 5 bases, there was a span of 13 bases. Germline lookup yields CDR1 MDHEN and CDR2 SYDVKM. This chain's CDR3 is CASSLPVGGTGELFF. CDR3 nucleotides: TGTGCCAGCAGTTTGCCGGTAGGAGGGACCGGGGAGCTGTTTTTT.

This clone was seen just once. CDR3: CASSRGQTNEKLFF. Here the CDR3 DNA reads TGTGCCAGCAGCCGGGGACAGACTAATGAAAAACTGTTTTTT. The chain links TRBV7-9 to TRBJ1-4; 7 bases map to TRBD1. The CDR3 is 14 residues long. Germline CDR1 is SEHNR and CDR2 is FQNEAQ (reference sequence). V dropped 5 bases and J dropped 2; count of bases not matched to a gene: 2.

The chain has TRBV18 and TRBJ2-1; 9 nucleotides match TRBD2. Trimming cost V 5 bases and J 8 bases; bases outside gene matches: 4. The CDR3 is 13 residues long. In germline, CDR1 is KGHSH, CDR2 LQKENI. This CDR3 is CASSVAGAHEQFF. DNA of the CDR3: TGTGCCAGCTCAGTAGCGGGAGCTCATGAGCAGTTCTTC.

The chain joins TRBV25-1 to TRBJ1-3; D call uncertain. Germline-derived CDR1 and CDR2 are MGHDK and SYGVNS. With 2 bases removed from V and 0 bases from J, the gap between germline ends came to 5 bases. The CDR3 is made up of 14 amino acids. The CDR3 region is CASSERSSGNTIYF. CDR3 sequence (DNA): TGTGCCAGCAGTGAACGCAGCTCTGGAAACACCATATATTTT.

The gene calls are TRBV5-1 and TRBJ2-1, with 8 bases fitting TRBD2. CDR1 and CDR2 from the germline V gene are SGHRS and YFSETQ. This CDR3 has 15 residues. V was pared by 0 bases and J by 5 bases, with 4 bases of the junction left unmatched. CDR3 sequence (DNA): TGCGCCAGCAGCTTGGCGGGACTAGTCCACAATGAGCAGTTCTTC. Residues: CASSLAGLVHNEQFF.

The chain is built from TRBV19 and TRBJ1-6, with 8 bases aligning to TRBD1. J gave up 5 bases and V 6 bases, and 6 bases lay outside the gene matches. The CDR3 is made up of 15 amino acids. Per the germline V gene, CDR1 is LNHDA and CDR2 is SQIVND (reference sequence). In DNA, the CDR3 is TGTGCCAGTAGCCCGGGACAGGCCAATAATTCACCCCTCCACTTT. Translating gives CASSPGQANNSPLHF.

This clone has more than one count but fewer than ten. The chain joins TRBV14 to TRBJ2-1, with 14 bases identical to TRBD2. This CDR3 comprises 18 residues. The germline V gene has CDR1 SGHDN and CDR2 FVKESK. Germline trimming cut 3 bases from V and 9 bases from J; bases unmatched to any gene: 13. The CDR3 is CASSQSQGWGLAGVEQFF. The CDR3 region has the DNA TGTGCCAGCAGCCAGTCCCAGGGTTGGGGACTAGCGGGAGTTGAGCAGTTCTTC. The variable domain in full, completed from reference TRBV14 and TRBJ2-1, reads EAGVTQFPSHSVIEKGQTVTLRCDPISGHDNLYWYRRVMGKEIKFLLHFVKESKQDESGMPNNRFLAERTGGTYSTLKVQPAELEDSGVYFCASSQSQGWGLAGVEQFFGPGTRLTVL.

The gene calls are TRBV10-1 and TRBJ2-1; 9 nucleotides align to TRBD2. Trimming removed 4 bases from V and 6 bases from J; junction bases left unmatched: 13. The germline gives CDR1 WNHNN, CDR2 SYGVQD (reference sequence). This CDR3 has 17 residues. CDR3 loop: CASSVRAGGVGSNEQFF. Written as DNA, the CDR3 is TGCGCCAGCAGTGTCAGAGCGGGAGGCGTGGGAAGCAATGAGCAGTTCTTC.

This clone was detected only once. Mismatch with germline at one junction end may stem from a read error. The chain employs TRBV7-7 and TRBJ2-5; 8 positions agree with TRBD2. Germline CDR1 reads SSHAT; CDR2 reads FNYEAQ (reference sequence). CDR3 length equals 15 residues. The CDR3 region is CASSLGSGAGETQYF. The CDR3 DNA follows: TGTGCTAGCAGCTTAGGTAGCGGGGCGGGGGAGACCCAGTACTTC.

The rearrangement joins TRBV30 to TRBJ2-7; D is perhaps TRBD2 (5 bases). The V gene's germline CDR1 is GTSNPN and CDR2 SVGIG (reference sequence). With 4 bases removed from V and 3 bases from J, the gap between germline ends came to 10 bases. The CDR3 extends over 12 amino acids. For the CDR3, the DNA is TGTGCCTGGAATGGGGAGAGCTACGAGCAGTACTTC. This encodes CAWNGESYEQYF.

The chain is built from TRBV28 and TRBJ1-5; D is possibly TRBD1 (6 bases). The CDR3 has 13 residues. V lost 5 bases and J 3 bases, leaving 8 bases between the germline ends. CDR1 is MDHEN, CDR2 SYDVKM, per germline. The chain's CDR3 is CASSTGSNQPQHF. CDR3 sequence (DNA): TGTGCCAGCAGTACAGGGTCCAATCAGCCCCAGCATTTT.

This rearrangement joins TRBV4-2 to TRBJ2-5, with 9 bases identical to TRBD2. The germline V gene has CDR1 LGHNA and CDR2 YNFKEQ. Losses at the gene ends were 1 base for V and 5 bases for J; bases not matched to a gene: 5. This CDR3 has 15 amino acids. CDR3 region: CASSQGGTSWETQYF. The CDR3 nucleotides read TGTGCCAGCAGCCAAGGGGGGACTAGCTGGGAGACCCAGTACTTC.